Presented here are 31 T cell receptor beta chains from one specimen sequenced in a study of cytomegalovirus exposure and HLA in healthy donors. Produced via immunoSEQ multiplex PCR; TCRdb's table is partial and in-frame only. This sample has about 170,000 clones, with approximately 96% found just once. Material: PBMCs. These receptor sequences come from a woman between 18 and 30 years old in good health and CMV-seronegative.

J is TRBJ1-1 and V is TRBV10-3, with D unclear. Germline V gives CDR1 ENHRY, CDR2 SYGVKD. The CDR3 sequence is 13 residues long. V shed 11 bases and J shed 0 bases, with 13 bases lying between them. The chain's CDR3 is CAARAGVNTEAFF. The CDR3 nucleotides read TGTGCCGCTAGGGCGGGAGTGAACACTGAAGCTTTCTTT.

A single count supports this clone. V is TRBV7-9 and J is TRBJ2-2; maybe TRBD1 (6 bases). V lost 5 bases to trimming and J lost 6 bases, with 22 bases between them. The CDR3 runs 17 residues. CDR1 is SEHNR, CDR2 FQNEAQ, per germline (reference sequence). This CDR3 reads CASSVQTGSRIAGELFF. Written as DNA, the CDR3 is TGTGCCAGCAGCGTCCAAACAGGGAGTCGTATTGCCGGGGAGCTGTTTTTT.

This sequence joins TRBV6-4 and TRBJ1-4; 8 bases are shared with TRBD1. This CDR3 has 13 residues. Looked up from germline, CDR1 is MRHNA and CDR2 is SNTAGT. V shed 7 bases, J shed 10 bases, and the junction held 8 bases outside the gene matches. In DNA, the CDR3 is TGTGCCAGCATCGGACAGGGCTCTCGAAAACTGTTTTTT. Translating it yields CASIGQGSRKLFF.

This chain uses TRBV5-1 with TRBJ2-2; 12 bases are shared with TRBD2. Trimming removed 6 bases from V and 7 bases from J; junction bases left unmatched: 13. Germline lookup yields CDR1 SGHRS and CDR2 YFSETQ. This CDR3 region has 17 residues. This CDR3 reads CASTKIPGLAGVGELFF. The CDR3 DNA reads as TGCGCCAGCACCAAAATTCCGGGACTAGCGGGCGTCGGGGAGCTGTTTTTT.

This chain uses TRBV5-1 with TRBJ2-3; 12 nucleotides align to TRBD2. There are 16 residues in the CDR3. J was trimmed by 6 bases and V by 1 base; bases with no gene match: 6. Germline CDR1 and CDR2: SGHRS and YFSETQ. CDR3 sequence: CASSLSSGGAWDTQYF. The CDR3 DNA follows: TGCGCCAGCAGCTTGTCTAGCGGGGGGGCCTGGGATACGCAGTATTTT.

The gene calls are TRBV6-1 and TRBJ2-2; D perhaps matches TRBD1 (6 bases). Deletions cut 7 bases from V and 2 bases from J, with 11 bases between. CDR1 and CDR2 from the germline V gene are MNHNS and SASEGT. The CDR3 runs to 14 residues. The CDR3 region is CASKRTVNTGELFF. The CDR3 DNA reads TGTGCCAGCAAGCGGACAGTAAACACCGGGGAGCTGTTTTTT.

This chain links TRBV6-1 with TRBJ2-2; 12 bases are shared with TRBD2. The CDR3 is 17 amino acids. The germline CDR1 and CDR2 sequences are MNHNS and SASEGT. V lost 3 bases to trimming and J lost 2 bases; unmatched junction nucleotides: 4. CDR3 bases: TGTGCCAGCAGTGACTGGACTAGCGGGAAAAACACCGGGGAGCTGTTTTTT. Translating it yields CASSDWTSGKNTGELFF.

The genes are TRBV5-5 and TRBJ2-2; TRBD2 is a possible D gene (5 bases). Germline CDR1 and CDR2: SGHKS and YYEKEE (reference sequence). V was clipped by 0 bases and J by 7 bases, with 19 bases between them. The CDR3 spans 17 residues. The CDR3 DNA reads as TGTGCCAGCAGCTTGGGGGAGTCAGATGTGACTCGCGGGGAGCTGTTTTTT. This translates into CASSLGESDVTRGELFF.

The chain couples TRBV7-9 to TRBJ2-7, with D unclear. The CDR3 totals 14 residues. V dropped 4 bases and J dropped 0 bases, with 10 bases sitting between them. CDR1 and CDR2 from the germline V gene are SEHNR and FQNEAQ (reference sequence). The CDR3 protein is CASSSEVSSYEQYF. The CDR3, as DNA: TGTGCCAGCAGCTCCGAGGTTAGCTCCTACGAGCAGTACTTC.

V and J are TRBV7-2 and TRBJ2-3; 8 positions match TRBD1. CDR1 and CDR2 from the germline V gene are SGHTA and FQGNSA. The length of the CDR3 is 13 residues. With V trimmed by 5 bases and J by 6 bases, 4 bases remained unmatched. CDR3 region: CASSRDRGDTQYF. The CDR3 DNA follows: TGTGCCAGCAGCCGCGACAGGGGCGATACGCAGTATTTT.

The rearrangement links TRBV29-1 to TRBJ2-1, with a possible D match to TRBD2 (7 bases). The CDR3 length is 15 residues. Germline-derived CDR1 and CDR2 are SQVTM and ANQGSEA. V was pared by 3 bases and J by 3 bases, with 15 bases between. DNA of the CDR3: TGCAGCGTTGAGGGGGAGGGGGGGCTCTACAATGAGCAGTTCTTC. This codes for CSVEGEGGLYNEQFF.

The chain combines TRBV10-1 with TRBJ1-3; D remains ambiguous. The V gene's germline CDR1 is WNHNN and CDR2 SYGVQD (reference sequence). V was cut by 1 base and J by 3 bases, with 10 bases left in between. The CDR3 is made up of 15 amino acids. Written as DNA, the CDR3 is TGCGCCAGCAGTGAGTTGAGAGAATGTGGAAACACCATATATTTT. This gives the protein CASSELRECGNTIYF.

The chain combines TRBV6-1 with TRBJ1-5; possibly TRBD1 for D (6 bases). CDR1 and CDR2 from the germline V gene are MNHNS and SASEGT. The V end was cut by 4 bases, the J end by 4 bases, with 11 bases between. The CDR3 sequence is 14 residues long. CDR3 sequence: CASSANRANQPQHF. The CDR3 DNA follows: TGTGCCAGCAGTGCGAACAGGGCTAATCAGCCCCAGCATTTT.

The V call is TRBV4-2, the J call TRBJ1-3, with TRBD1 matching over 7 bases. The CDR3 consists of 14 residues. Germline CDR1 LGHNA, CDR2 YNFKEQ. V lost 8 bases to trimming and J lost 2 bases; unmatched junction nucleotides: 6. In nucleotides, the CDR3 is TGTGCCAGCGACCTACAGGGGACTGGAAACACCATATATTTT. Its translation: CASDLQGTGNTIYF.

The chain combines TRBV7-9 with TRBJ1-4; D is ambiguous. The ends were cut back, 5 bases at V and 6 bases at J, with 16 bases in the middle. Germline CDR1 SEHNR, CDR2 FQNEAQ (reference sequence). The CDR3 extends over 15 amino acids. In nucleotides, the CDR3 is TGTGCCAGCAGCCTTAGTAGGACGAGGGATGAAAAACTGTTTTTT. As protein: CASSLSRTRDEKLFF.

This clone was counted once. The chain employs TRBV2 and TRBJ1-5; perhaps TRBD1 as D (5 bases). CDR1 is SNHLY, CDR2 FYNNEI, per germline. This CDR3 spans 17 amino acids. Trimming removed 3 bases from V and 7 bases from J, with 22 bases in between. The CDR3 nucleotides read TGTGCCAGCAGTGACACTCTATTCGGGGGGGGAGGACAGCCCCAGCATTTT. Its translation is CASSDTLFGGGGQPQHF.

This chain uses TRBV7-9 with TRBJ2-2, with 8 bases aligning to TRBD1. CDR1 is SEHNR and CDR2 is FQNEAQ in the germline V gene (reference sequence). This CDR3 has 18 amino acids. V lost 1 base and J lost 0; bases outside the gene matches: 7. CDR3 nucleotide sequence: TGTGCCAGCAGCTTAGATCGGACAGGGCGGGCGAACACCGGGGAGCTGTTTTTT. Protein sequence: CASSLDRTGRANTGELFF.

This chain uses TRBV28 with TRBJ2-7; no firm D call. This CDR3 region has 12 residues. The ends were cut back, 3 bases at V and 4 bases at J, with 7 bases in the middle. Per germline, CDR1 MDHEN and CDR2 SYDVKM. The CDR3 is CASSLFRYEQYF. CDR3 nucleotide sequence: TGTGCCAGCAGTTTGTTCAGATACGAGCAGTACTTC. Supplemented by reference TRBV28 and TRBJ2-7, the full variable domain reads DVKVTQSSRYLVKRTGEKVFLECVQDMDHENMFWYRQDPGLGLRLIYFSYDVKMKEKGDIPEGYSVSREKKERFSLILESASTNQTSMYLCASSLFRYEQYFGPGTRLTVT.

This chain connects TRBV7-2 to TRBJ2-7, with TRBD2 identical over 12 bases. V gave up 2 bases and J gave up 3 bases; unmatched junction bases: 5. The CDR3 loop spans 16 amino acids. CDR1 is SGHTA and CDR2 is FQGNSA in the germline V gene. CDR3 loop: CASSLLLAGGSYEQYF. The CDR3, as DNA: TGTGCCAGCAGCTTACTCCTAGCGGGGGGGAGCTACGAGCAGTACTTC.

This rearrangement joins TRBV7-2 to TRBJ2-1, with TRBD2 identical over 8 bases. V shed 5 bases and J 9 bases; nucleotides not matched to a gene: 9. CDR3 length: 14 residues. Germline loops: CDR1 SGHTA, CDR2 FQGNSA. CDR3 sequence: CASSDVRGAREQFF. Written as DNA, the CDR3 is TGTGCCAGCAGCGATGTGCGGGGGGCCCGTGAGCAGTTCTTC.

V usage is TRBV18 and J usage is TRBJ2-1; 7 bases line up with TRBD2. The CDR3 extends over 15 amino acids. From germline, CDR1 is KGHSH and CDR2 LQKENI. Unmatched junction bases numbered 13, after V lost 6 bases and J lost 8 bases. The CDR3 loop reads CASSPRLVLAYEQFF. DNA for the CDR3: TGTGCCAGCTCGCCCCGGCTGGTACTAGCGTATGAGCAGTTCTTC.

The V and J genes are TRBV6-6 and TRBJ2-7; possible D gene TRBD2, 6 bases. CDR3 length: 12 residues. V was shortened by 5 bases and J by 3 bases, with 8 bases between the two germline ends. Germline loops: CDR1 MNHNY, CDR2 SVGAGI (reference sequence). Here the CDR3 reads CASSPGVYEQYF. The CDR3 region has the DNA TGTGCCAGCAGTCCGGGGGTCTACGAGCAGTACTTC.

Only one count was recorded for this clone. The rearrangement uses TRBV19 and TRBJ1-2; 8 bases are a match to TRBD1. The CDR3 has 16 residues. In germline, CDR1 is LNHDA, CDR2 SQIVND (reference sequence). V lost 5 bases, J lost 4 bases, and 12 bases stayed unmatched. The CDR3 DNA is TGTGCCAGTAGTTCGTCGACAGGGGCCGATTTCTATGGCTACACCTTC. Translated, it gives CASSSSTGADFYGYTF.

The chain carries TRBV6-5 and TRBJ1-5; D is perhaps TRBD1 (6 bases). V was clipped by 2 bases and J by 1 base, with 6 bases between them. The CDR3 is 14 residues long. Germline V CDR1 and CDR2: MNHEY, SVGAGI. DNA for the CDR3: TGTGCCAGCAGTTACGGACAGAGCAATCAGCCCCAGCATTTT. Protein sequence: CASSYGQSNQPQHF.

V and J are TRBV7-2 and TRBJ1-1, with a weak D call TRBD1 (6 bases). With 5 bases removed from V and 4 bases from J, the gap between germline ends came to 17 bases. Germline CDR1 SGHTA, CDR2 FQGNSA. The CDR3 length is 15 residues. The CDR3 is CASSPHRAVFTEAFF. CDR3 DNA sequence: TGTGCCAGCAGCCCCCACAGGGCCGTTTTCACTGAAGCTTTCTTT.

J is TRBJ2-1 and V is TRBV23-1; no firm D call. TRBV23-1 is annotated as an ORF whose role is uncertain. The V end lost 2 bases, the J end lost 0 bases, and 8 bases lay between the germline ends. The CDR3 spans 15 residues. The CDR3 bases are TGCGCCAGCAGTCAAGGCAGGCTCTCCTACAATGAGCAGTTCTTC. Translating gives CASSQGRLSYNEQFF.

The chain employs TRBV7-2 and TRBJ1-6; a weak D match, TRBD1 (5 bases). The germline gives CDR1 SGHTA, CDR2 FQGNSA. Trimming cost V 4 bases and J 8 bases, with 15 bases left between them. The CDR3 consists of 15 residues. The CDR3 reads CASSSSGLADSPLHF. The CDR3 nucleotides are TGTGCCAGCAGCTCCTCGGGACTCGCCGATTCACCCCTCCACTTT.

The chain couples TRBV7-2 to TRBJ2-7; 11 nucleotides align to TRBD1. V was pared by 5 bases and J by 3 bases, with 6 bases of the junction left unmatched. In germline, CDR1 is SGHTA, CDR2 FQGNSA. This CDR3 has 15 amino acids. CDR3 loop: CASSTIGTGGYEQYF. CDR3 nucleotide sequence: TGTGCCAGCAGCACTATAGGGACAGGGGGCTACGAGCAGTACTTC.

The V call is TRBV11-1, the J call TRBJ2-3; D is undetermined. The CDR3 loop spans 15 amino acids. Germline CDR1 and CDR2: SGHAT and FQDESV (reference sequence). Trimming left V 1 base short and J 2 bases short, with 10 bases between. CDR3 region: CASSLGSYSTDTQYF. CDR3 in DNA: TGTGCCAGCAGCTTAGGTTCTTATTCCACAGATACGCAGTATTTT.

The CDR3 loop reads CASGPRGIKNTEAFF. The CDR3 bases are TGTGCCAGCGGGCCAAGGGGGATCAAGAACACTGAAGCTTTCTTT. The chain carries TRBV5-4 and TRBJ1-1, with D possibly TRBD1 on 6 matching bases. V was pared by 7 bases and J by 1 base, with 17 bases between. The CDR3 extends over 15 amino acids. The V gene's germline CDR1 is SGHNT and CDR2 YYREEE (reference sequence).

The chain links TRBV27 to TRBJ2-2; D gene unclear. The CDR3 covers 16 residues. Trimming cost V 6 bases and J 0 bases, with 14 bases left between them. Germline values: CDR1 MNHEY, CDR2 SMNVEV (reference sequence). The CDR3 spells CASRREAKSNTGELFF. CDR3 coding DNA: TGTGCCAGCAGGCGAGAGGCTAAGTCGAACACCGGGGAGCTGTTTTTT.